This T cell receptor (beta chain) appears in the sequencing data of a study of blood T cell repertoires in COVID-19. Study background: From T cells, B-cell-depleted T cells, or PBMCs came the material, which was cDNA or gDNA.

In the authors' methods: Using reference gene primer amplification, nucleated cell counts were estimated. TCRdb's table, derived via immunoSEQ multiplex PCR, lists solely in-frame clones and lacks some. The V and J calls and the clone size are those of that table, but D and trimming were determined from the DNA. The sample records 130,000 to 150,000 clones, approximately 85% being singletons. V gave up 1 base and J gave up 2 bases, with 14 bases separating them. CDR3 length: 16 residues. The germline CDR1 and CDR2 sequences are MGHRA and YSYEKL. Recruited during active infection, patients (from Seattle) were subsequently followed longitudinally.

The receptor's source is a woman in her sixties with COVID-19, enrolled during active disease. Sequenced sample: peripheral blood. The chain is built from TRBV4-1 and TRBJ1-2; TRBD1 is a possible D gene (5 bases). CDR3 DNA sequence: TGCGCCAGCAGCCAAGTACTCAAGGGGCCAAACTATGGCTACACCTTC. Protein product: CASSQVLKGPNYGYTF.